Ten or more counts support the clone carrying this TCR beta chain. What it binds is not known. This sequence may be a read error, since a much larger clone differs from it by one base. The data are from a study of metastatic and nonmetastatic thyroid tumors. Study-wide background: The comparison covered peripheral blood and tumor or nodule tissue in malignant and benign thyroid patients.

In the study's own analysis: A classifier for distant metastasis in papillary thyroid cancer was constructed using CDR3 differences observed across clinicopathological groups. MiXCR re-clonotyped the PCR reads for TCRdb. The V and J calls here are based on TCRdb, not the publication. The data show roughly 20,000 clones, with about 16% seen just once and over 9.5% held by the top ten. All patients were untreated before thyroid surgery. Study-wide findings and caveats: Across blood and tumor, TCR beta diversity in malignant thyroid tumors was reportedly significantly higher than in benign nodules.

The clonotype comes from a female donor with papillary thyroid cancer or a benign thyroid nodule (not recorded which). Some clones in this sample may be carry-over from other donors' samples. Sequencing input: tumor tissue.

CDR3 coding DNA: TGTGCCAGCAGCCAAGGTCTAGTGGGAGGGGGGGAGCTGTTTTTT. Protein: CASSQGLVGGGELFF. The gene calls are TRBV3-1 and TRBJ2-2, with 7 nucleotides matching TRBD2. V lost 1 base to trimming and J lost 8 bases; unmatched junction nucleotides: 7. The CDR3 runs to 15 residues. Germline CDR1 reads LGHDT; CDR2 reads YNNKEL (reference sequence).